Below are 9 T cell receptor beta chains sequenced from a single sample in a study of regulatory T cells in long-lasting Graves disease. Combining iRepertoire HTBI primers with Arm-PCR of CDR3 regions, the authors built TCR beta libraries. TCRdb passed the multiplex PCR reads through MiXCR, listing each CDR3 protein once. This table holds about 460,000 distinct CDR3 sequences, 14% found once. The sample's time point: newly diagnosed GD, antithyroid drugs for less than 3 months. The TCR library was prepared using RNA isolated from PBMCs. This sample also appeared in a second study, on T cells in Graves' hyperthyroidism and ophthalmopathy.

The sample in question was peripheral blood mononuclear cells (PBMCs), obtained at new diagnosis, from a patient treated with antithyroid drugs. All receptors come from a woman aged 45-65 years with Graves disease.

Ten or more counts support this clonotype. The chain recombines TRBV18 with TRBJ2-3; possible D gene TRBD2, 6 bases. CDR3 size: 14 residues. Germline assignment: CDR1 KGHSH and CDR2 LQKENI. Trimming removed 5 bases at V and 2 bases at J, with 11 bases between. The CDR3 DNA follows: TGTGCCAGCTCATACCGGAGGGACACAGATACGCAGTATTTT. Amino acid sequence: CASSYRRDTDTQYF.

This clonotype showed up many times. The V gene is TRBV5-1, the J gene TRBJ2-3, with D possibly being TRBD2 (5 bases). Germline CDR1 is SGHRS and CDR2 is YFSETQ. V lost 3 bases and J lost 2, with 19 bases in between. The CDR3 contains 17 residues. This CDR3 is CASSWPRSGSSTDTQYF. CDR3 coding DNA: TGCGCCAGCAGCTGGCCGCGCAGCGGTTCATCCACAGATACGCAGTATTTT.

This clonotype has a count of ten or more. The V call is TRBV7-9, the J call TRBJ2-3; 8 positions match TRBD2. CDR3 size: 19 residues. With V trimmed by 4 bases and J by 5 bases, 20 bases remained unmatched. Per the germline V gene, CDR1 is SEHNR and CDR2 is FQNEAQ (reference sequence). As DNA, the CDR3 is TGTGCCAGCAGCTCCAGAGGGCCCCCGGGACTAGGTCTTGGAGATACGCAGTATTTT. As protein: CASSSRGPPGLGLGDTQYF.

This clonotype was counted a few times. The gene calls are TRBV20-1 and TRBJ2-3; 12 nucleotides agree with TRBD2. V trimming: 5 bases; J trimming: 6 bases; junction bases outside the gene matches: 9. This CDR3 is 15 amino acids long. Germline V gives CDR1 DFQATT, CDR2 SNEGSKA (reference sequence). The CDR3 bases are TGCAGTGCTGTGACCCTAGCGGGAGGGGATGATACGCAGTATTTT. This encodes CSAVTLAGGDDTQYF.

This clonotype occurred many times. The chain has TRBV28 and TRBJ1-1; 8 bases are a match to TRBD1. Germline trimming cut 9 bases from V and 2 bases from J; bases unmatched to any gene: 14. CDR1 and CDR2 from the germline V gene are MDHEN and SYDVKM. The CDR3 is 16 amino acids. The CDR3 DNA reads as TGTGCCAGTGGAACCGGGACAGGCGTAATTAACACTGAAGCTTTCTTT. It codes for CASGTGTGVINTEAFF.

This clonotype was seen a few times. This chain connects TRBV7-8 to TRBJ2-7, with 12 positions matching TRBD2. The V gene end was trimmed by 5 bases and the J gene end by 7 bases; junction bases not matched to a gene: 9. The germline gives CDR1 SGHVS, CDR2 FQNEAQ. There are 15 residues in the CDR3. The CDR3 sequence: CASSTRLAGVREQYF. The DNA for the CDR3 is TGTGCCAGCAGCACCAGACTAGCGGGAGTTAGAGAGCAGTACTTC.

This clonotype has a count of ten or more. The chain is built from TRBV2 and TRBJ2-3; 10 bases are shared with TRBD1. Germline assignment: CDR1 SNHLY and CDR2 FYNNEI. The CDR3 covers 14 residues. V shed 5 bases and J 6 bases; nucleotides not matched to a gene: 5. The CDR3 DNA reads TGTGCCAGCAGTCCCGGGACAGGGGTCGATACGCAGTATTTT. Amino acid sequence: CASSPGTGVDTQYF.

This clonotype was observed many times. The chain links TRBV28 to TRBJ1-2; 9 positions match TRBD1. V trimming: 8 bases; J trimming: 5 bases; junction bases outside the gene matches: 6. CDR3 size: 13 residues. Per germline, CDR1 MDHEN and CDR2 SYDVKM. The CDR3 loop reads CASLRDRVYGYTF. In nucleotides, the CDR3 is TGTGCCAGCCTCCGGGACAGGGTGTATGGCTACACCTTC.

There are many counts of this clonotype. The rearrangement uses TRBV2 and TRBJ2-1; a possible D gene is TRBD2 (5 bases). CDR3 length: 15 amino acids. The ends were cut back, 3 bases at V and 6 bases at J, with 15 bases in the middle. Germline loops: CDR1 SNHLY, CDR2 FYNNEI. The CDR3 DNA reads as TGTGCCAGCAGTGATTGGTCTAGTCGGGGCAATGAGCAGTTCTTC. Translation: CASSDWSSRGNEQFF.